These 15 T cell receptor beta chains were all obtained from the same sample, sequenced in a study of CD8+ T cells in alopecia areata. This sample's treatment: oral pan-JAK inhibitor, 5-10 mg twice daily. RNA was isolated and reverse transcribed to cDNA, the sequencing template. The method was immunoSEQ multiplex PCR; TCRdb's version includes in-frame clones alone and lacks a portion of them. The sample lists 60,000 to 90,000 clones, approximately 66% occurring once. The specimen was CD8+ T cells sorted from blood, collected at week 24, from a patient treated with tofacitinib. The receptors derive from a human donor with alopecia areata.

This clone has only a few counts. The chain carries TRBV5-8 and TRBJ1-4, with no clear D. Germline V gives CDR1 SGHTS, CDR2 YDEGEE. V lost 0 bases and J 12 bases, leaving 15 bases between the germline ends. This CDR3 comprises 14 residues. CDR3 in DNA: TGTGCCAGCAGCTTGGGAGTAGGTGGCCTCGAACTGTTTTTT. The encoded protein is CASSLGVGGLELFF.

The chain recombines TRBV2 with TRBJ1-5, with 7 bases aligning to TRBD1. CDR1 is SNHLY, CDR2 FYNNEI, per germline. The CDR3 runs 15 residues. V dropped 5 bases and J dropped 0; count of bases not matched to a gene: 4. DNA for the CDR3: TGTGCCAGCAGTAGGGACAGTAATAGCAATCAGCCCCAGCATTTT. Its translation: CASSRDSNSNQPQHF.

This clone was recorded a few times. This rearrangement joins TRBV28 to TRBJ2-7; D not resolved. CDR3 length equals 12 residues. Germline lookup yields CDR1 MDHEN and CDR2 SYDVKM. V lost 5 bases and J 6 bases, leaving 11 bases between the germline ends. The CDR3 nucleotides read TGTGCCAGCAGTGACGTTACTGGCGAGCAGTACTTC. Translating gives CASSDVTGEQYF.

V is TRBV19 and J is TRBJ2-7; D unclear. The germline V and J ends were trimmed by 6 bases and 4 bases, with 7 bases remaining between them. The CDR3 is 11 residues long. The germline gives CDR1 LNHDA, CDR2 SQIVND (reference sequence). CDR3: CASSYGYEQYF. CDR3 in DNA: TGTGCCAGTAGCTACGGGTACGAGCAGTACTTC.

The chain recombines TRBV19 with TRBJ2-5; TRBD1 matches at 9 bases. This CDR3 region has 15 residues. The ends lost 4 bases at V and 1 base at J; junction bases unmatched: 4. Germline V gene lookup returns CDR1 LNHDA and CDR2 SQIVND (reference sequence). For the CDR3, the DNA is TGTGCCAGTAGTAGGGGACAGGGCATCCAAGAGACCCAGTACTTC. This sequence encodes CASSRGQGIQETQYF.

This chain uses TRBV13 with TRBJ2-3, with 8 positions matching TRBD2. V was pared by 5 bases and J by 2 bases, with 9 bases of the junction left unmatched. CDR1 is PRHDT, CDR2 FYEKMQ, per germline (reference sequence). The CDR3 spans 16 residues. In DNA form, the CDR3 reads TGTGCCAGCAGCGATTTAGCGGGGAGAACCACAGATACGCAGTATTTT. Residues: CASSDLAGRTTDTQYF. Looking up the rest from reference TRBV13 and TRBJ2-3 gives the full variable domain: AAGVIQSPRHLIKEKRETATLKCYPIPRHDTVYWYQQGPGQDPQFLISFYEKMQSDKGSIPDRFSAQQFSDYHSELNMSSLELGDSALYFCASSDLAGRTTDTQYFGPGTRLTVL.

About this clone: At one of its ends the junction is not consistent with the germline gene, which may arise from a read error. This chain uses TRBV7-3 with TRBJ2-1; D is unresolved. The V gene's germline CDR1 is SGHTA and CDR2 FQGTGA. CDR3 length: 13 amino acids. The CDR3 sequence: CASSQDPGLGQFF. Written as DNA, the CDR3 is TGCGCCAGCAGCCAAGATCCGGGCTTGGGGCAGTTCTTC. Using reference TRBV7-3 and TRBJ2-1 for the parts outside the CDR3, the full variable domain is GAGVSQTPSNKVTEKGKYVELRCDPISGHTALYWYRQSLGQGPEFLIYFQGTGAADDSGLPNDRFFAVRPEGSVSTLKIQRTERGDSAVYLCASSQDPGLGQFFGPGTRLTVL.

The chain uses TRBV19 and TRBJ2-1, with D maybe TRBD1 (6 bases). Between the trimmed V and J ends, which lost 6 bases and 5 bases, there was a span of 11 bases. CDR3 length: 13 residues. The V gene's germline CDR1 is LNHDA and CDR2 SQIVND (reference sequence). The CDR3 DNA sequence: TGTGCCAGTAGGCAACAGGGAGACAATGAGCAGTTCTTC. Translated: CASRQQGDNEQFF. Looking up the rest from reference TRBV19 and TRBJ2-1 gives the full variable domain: DGGITQSPKYLFRKEGQNVTLSCEQNLNHDAMYWYRQDPGQGLRLIYYSQIVNDFQKGDIAEGYSVSREKKESFPLTVTSAQKNPTAFYLCASRQQGDNEQFFGPGTRLTVL.

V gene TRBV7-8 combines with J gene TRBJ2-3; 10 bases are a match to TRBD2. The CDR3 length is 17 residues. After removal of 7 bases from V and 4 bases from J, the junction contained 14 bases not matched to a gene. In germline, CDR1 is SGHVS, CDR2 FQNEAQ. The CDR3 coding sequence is TGTGCCAGCACGAGTAGCGGGAGGACGCTGGGCCCAGATACGCAGTATTTT. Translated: CASTSSGRTLGPDTQYF.

The CDR3 DNA follows: TGTGCCATCTCGGCAGGGGGTTTTTCCACTGAAGCTTTCTTT. It translates to CAISAGGFSTEAFF. The chain links TRBV10-3 to TRBJ1-1; 7 nucleotides line up with TRBD1. Germline lookup yields CDR1 ENHRY and CDR2 SYGVKD. This CDR3 is 14 amino acids long. The V gene end was trimmed by 8 bases and the J gene end by 4 bases; junction bases not matched to a gene: 10.

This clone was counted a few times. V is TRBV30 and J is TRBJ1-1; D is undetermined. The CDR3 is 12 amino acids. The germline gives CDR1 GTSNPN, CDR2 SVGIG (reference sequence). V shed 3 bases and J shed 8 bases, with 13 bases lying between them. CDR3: CAWRSRNLEAFF. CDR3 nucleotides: TGTGCCTGGAGATCCCGGAACTTGGAAGCTTTCTTT.

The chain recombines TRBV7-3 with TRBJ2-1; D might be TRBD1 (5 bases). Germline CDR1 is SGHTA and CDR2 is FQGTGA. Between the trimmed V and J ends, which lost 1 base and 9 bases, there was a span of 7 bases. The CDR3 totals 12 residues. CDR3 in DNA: TGTGCCAGCAGCTTAATAGACAGTGAGCAGTTCTTC. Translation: CASSLIDSEQFF.

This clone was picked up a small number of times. The CDR3 nucleotides read TGTGCCTGGAGTGTTCAGCGGGGGTACGAGCAGTACTTC. The encoded protein is CAWSVQRGYEQYF. V and J are TRBV30 and TRBJ2-7; 8 bases map to TRBD2. The junction had 2 bases not matched to a gene; V was cut back by 0 bases and J by 4 bases. CDR1 is GTSNPN and CDR2 is SVGIG in the germline V gene (reference sequence). The CDR3 spans 13 residues.

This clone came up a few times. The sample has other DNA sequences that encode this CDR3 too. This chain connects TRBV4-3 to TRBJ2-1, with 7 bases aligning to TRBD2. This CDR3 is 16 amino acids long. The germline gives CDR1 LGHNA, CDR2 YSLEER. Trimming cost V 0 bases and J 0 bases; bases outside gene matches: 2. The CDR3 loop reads CASSQDRGSSYNEQFF. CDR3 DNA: TGCGCCAGCAGCCAAGACCGCGGGAGCTCCTACAATGAGCAGTTCTTC.

CDR3 amino acids: CAWSDDSIFQETQYF. CDR3 nucleotide sequence: TGTGCCTGGAGTGACGATTCTATTTTTCAAGAGACCCAGTACTTC. V and J are TRBV30 and TRBJ2-5; D ambiguous. The ends were cut back, 1 base at V and 2 bases at J, with 14 bases in the middle. The CDR3 runs to 15 residues. Germline V gives CDR1 GTSNPN, CDR2 SVGIG (reference sequence).